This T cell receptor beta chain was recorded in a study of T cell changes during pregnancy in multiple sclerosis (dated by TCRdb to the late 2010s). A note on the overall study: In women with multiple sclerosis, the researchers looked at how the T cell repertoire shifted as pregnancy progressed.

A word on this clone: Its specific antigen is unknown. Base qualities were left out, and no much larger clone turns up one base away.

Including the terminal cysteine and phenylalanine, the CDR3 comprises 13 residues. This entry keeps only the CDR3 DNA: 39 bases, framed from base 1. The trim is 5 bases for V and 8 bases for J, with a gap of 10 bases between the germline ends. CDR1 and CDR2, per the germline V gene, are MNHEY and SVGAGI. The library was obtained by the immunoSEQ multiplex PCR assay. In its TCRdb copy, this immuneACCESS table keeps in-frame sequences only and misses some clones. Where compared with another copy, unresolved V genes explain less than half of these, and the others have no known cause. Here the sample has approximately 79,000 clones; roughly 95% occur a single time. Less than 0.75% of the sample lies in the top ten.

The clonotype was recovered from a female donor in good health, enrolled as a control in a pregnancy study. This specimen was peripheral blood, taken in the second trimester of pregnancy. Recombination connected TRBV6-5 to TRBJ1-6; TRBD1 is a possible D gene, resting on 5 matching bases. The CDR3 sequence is CASSGGSYSPLHF. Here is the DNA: TGTGCCAGCAGTGGGGGGTCATATTCACCCCTCCACTTT.